The 8 T cell receptor beta chains presented below share a single source sample, sequenced in a study of T cells after yellow fever vaccination. TCRdb reprocessed the 5' RACE reads with MiXCR, giving one entry per CDR3 protein. In the table there are 300,000 to 400,000 distinct CDR3 sequences, 6.2% of which are singletons. Sample: PBMCs, taken 5 days after the yellow fever booster vaccination. The receptors stem from a man aged 25-45 years who received the YFV17D yellow fever vaccine.

This clonotype was observed a few times. J is TRBJ2-1 and V is TRBV10-3, with D possibly matching TRBD2 (5 bases). CDR3 size: 15 residues. Germline CDR1 reads ENHRY; CDR2 reads SYGVKD. The germline V and J ends were trimmed by 5 bases and 5 bases, with 16 bases remaining between them. CDR3 loop: CAISRAGMKNNEQFF. The CDR3 DNA is TGTGCCATCAGTAGGGCCGGGATGAAGAACAATGAGCAGTTCTTC.

The chain carries TRBV6-6 and TRBJ2-5; D gene ambiguous. The CDR3 loop spans 13 amino acids. Trimming stripped 7 bases from V and 4 bases from J, with 13 bases between. Germline CDR1 is MNHNY and CDR2 is SVGAGI (reference sequence). CDR3 sequence (DNA): TGTGCCAGCACCATAACCCGGAGAGAGACCCAGTACTTC. As protein: CASTITRRETQYF.

The table lists this clonotype with many counts. V and J are TRBV23-1 and TRBJ2-7; the match to TRBD1 covers 7 bases. TRBV23-1 is marked as an open reading frame, function uncertain. CDR3 length: 16 amino acids. Trimming cost V 4 bases and J 3 bases; bases outside gene matches: 12. DNA of the CDR3: TGCGCCAGCAGTCCCGCCCCCGGGACAGTTTTCTACGAGCAGTACTTC. Translation: CASSPAPGTVFYEQYF.

This chain joins TRBV5-1 and TRBJ2-3; D perhaps matches TRBD1 (6 bases). Trimming removed 0 bases from V and 5 bases from J, with 16 bases in between. This CDR3 comprises 16 residues. The germline CDR1 and CDR2 sequences are SGHRS and YFSETQ. The CDR3 nucleotides are TGCGCCAGCAGCTTGGGAGGGACACCGGAGGTAGATACGCAGTATTTT. It yields the protein CASSLGGTPEVDTQYF. Looking up the rest from reference TRBV5-1 and TRBJ2-3 gives the full variable domain: KAGVTQTPRYLIKTRGQQVTLSCSPISGHRSVSWYQQTPGQGLQFLFEYFSETQRNKGNFPGRFSGRQFSNSRSEMNVSTLELGDSALYLCASSLGGTPEVDTQYFGPGTRLTVL.

Ten or more counts support this clonotype. The gene calls are TRBV5-5 and TRBJ2-1; 8 positions match TRBD2. CDR1 and CDR2 from the germline V gene are SGHKS and YYEKEE (reference sequence). Losses at the gene ends were 3 bases for V and 5 bases for J; bases not matched to a gene: 7. The CDR3 spans 15 residues. CDR3 nucleotides: TGTGCCAGCAGCTCCAAAGCGGGAGAACACAATGAGCAGTTCTTC. This sequence encodes CASSSKAGEHNEQFF.

This clonotype was seen repeatedly, ten times or more. This chain uses TRBV12-3 or TRBV12-4 with TRBJ2-5; TRBD2 is a possible D gene (5 bases). Deletions cut 5 bases from V and 5 bases from J, with 12 bases between. The CDR3 spans 13 residues. CDR3: CASSQRTGETQYF. The CDR3, as DNA: TGTGCCAGCAGTCAACGGACTGGGGAGACCCAGTACTTC.

This clonotype was observed many times. This chain links TRBV5-6 with TRBJ2-3; 12 nucleotides line up with TRBD2. The germline V gene has CDR1 SGHDT and CDR2 YYEEEE. J gave up 6 bases and V 4 bases, and 6 bases lay outside the gene matches. The CDR3 contains 15 residues. The CDR3 DNA is TGTGCCAGCAGCCCGGGACTAGCGGGTGCGGATACGCAGTATTTT. As protein: CASSPGLAGADTQYF.

In its sample, this clonotype was seen many times. The chain employs TRBV7-2 and TRBJ2-3, with TRBD2 matching over 9 bases. The CDR3 has 15 amino acids. Germline V gene sequence: CDR1 SGHTA, CDR2 FQGNSA. J lost 4 bases, V lost 4 bases, and 6 bases had no gene match. CDR3 nucleotide sequence: TGTGCCAGCAGCTCTAGCGGGACACTCGCAGATACGCAGTATTTT. Its protein product is CASSSSGTLADTQYF. The full variable domain, in which reference TRBV7-2 and TRBJ2-3 provide the parts outside the CDR3, is GAGVSQSPSNKVTEKGKDVELRCDPISGHTALYWYRQSLGQGLEFLIYFQGNSAPDKSGLPSDRFSAERTGGSVSTLTIQRTQQEDSAVYLCASSSSGTLADTQYFGPGTRLTVL.